Shown below are 10 T cell receptor beta chains from a single sample sequenced in a study of T cells in Graves' hyperthyroidism and ophthalmopathy. The TCR beta CDR3 regions underwent amplification using RNA transcripts as the source. A set of HTBI primers served as the primers for a first-round RT-PCR of the TCR CDR3. Using its own MiXCR run on the multiplex PCR reads, TCRdb lists one record per CDR3 protein. The repertoire includes hundreds of thousands of distinct CDR3 sequences, approximately 36% of them detected once, and around 29% sits in the top ten. Sequencing was done on a sample of blood. Source of these receptors: a woman between 35 and 50 years old with Graves' hyperthyroidism.

The table lists this clonotype with a count of one. This may stem from a read error, because a much larger clone lies one nucleotide away. This rearrangement joins TRBV7-9 to TRBJ1-2; D uncertain. Germline lookup yields CDR1 SEHNR and CDR2 FQNEAQ (reference sequence). This CDR3 spans 12 amino acids. The CDR3: CANSFTGGGYTF. The CDR3 region has the DNA TGTGCCAACAGCTTCACCGGTGGGGGCTACACCTTC.

The genes are TRBV5-6 and TRBJ2-7; 8 positions match TRBD2. V was clipped by 1 base and J by 4 bases; unmatched bases: 7. Germline CDR1 is SGHDT and CDR2 is YYEEEE. The CDR3 runs to 15 residues. Here the CDR3 DNA reads TGTGCCAGCAGCTTGCTTCGAGCGGGAGCATACGAGCAGTACTTC. This gives the protein CASSLLRAGAYEQYF.

The genes are TRBV6-6 and TRBJ2-5; D possibly corresponds to TRBD1 (6 bases). V lost 7 bases to trimming and J lost 4 bases, with 13 bases between them. The CDR3 spans 13 residues. Germline V gene lookup returns CDR1 MNHNY and CDR2 SVGAGI (reference sequence). Here the CDR3 DNA reads TGTGCCAGCACGACAGGACAGCGAGAGACCCAGTACTTC. Protein product: CASTTGQRETQYF.

There are a few counts of this clonotype. V is TRBV14 and J is TRBJ2-5; D may be TRBD1 or TRBD2 (5 bases each). The CDR3 loop spans 15 amino acids. CDR1 and CDR2 (germline): SGHDN, FVKESK. V was trimmed by 4 bases and J by 4 bases, leaving 16 bases between them. The CDR3 is CASSRIRDVGETQYF. Here the CDR3 DNA reads TGTGCCAGCAGCCGAATACGGGACGTCGGAGAGACCCAGTACTTC.

This clonotype occurred a few times. This sequence joins TRBV3-1 and TRBJ1-5, with TRBD1 matching over 12 bases. This CDR3 contains 17 residues. Germline loops: CDR1 LGHDT, CDR2 YNNKEL (reference sequence). The trim removed 1 base at V and 4 bases at J, leaving 5 bases unmatched. CDR3 in amino acids: CASSQGWGQGANQPQHF. In DNA, the CDR3 is TGTGCCAGCAGCCAAGGATGGGGACAGGGGGCAAATCAGCCCCAGCATTTT.

The chain recombines TRBV4-1 with TRBJ1-1; TRBD1 might be the D (6 bases). This CDR3 has 14 amino acids. V was clipped by 4 bases and J by 6 bases, with 15 bases between them. CDR1 is MGHRA, CDR2 YSYEKL, per germline. The CDR3 DNA sequence: TGCGCCAGCAGCCTGAGGTGGACAGAGTCTGAAGCTTTCTTT. Protein product: CASSLRWTESEAFF.

This clonotype was seen at least ten times. This chain connects TRBV7-9 to TRBJ2-7, with D possibly called TRBD1 or TRBD2 (5 bases each). This CDR3 is built from 15 residues. Deletions cut 5 bases from V and 2 bases from J, with 16 bases between. Germline V CDR1 and CDR2: SEHNR, FQNEAQ (reference sequence). CDR3 residues: CASSPPGTSPYEQYF. The CDR3 DNA reads TGTGCCAGCAGCCCACCCGGGACCTCCCCCTACGAGCAGTACTTC.

The V gene is TRBV6-5, the J gene TRBJ2-5, with D tentatively TRBD1 (7 bases). Trimming shortened V by 5 bases and J by 5 bases, and 18 bases separated the two germline ends. The CDR3 runs 15 residues. Germline V CDR1 and CDR2: MNHEY, SVGAGI. CDR3: CASSPRQGRGETQYF. The CDR3, as DNA: TGTGCCAGCAGTCCTCGACAGGGACGGGGGGAGACCCAGTACTTC.

There are many counts of this clonotype. The chain employs TRBV5-5 and TRBJ1-2; no firm D call. V lost 1 base and J lost 3, with 10 bases in between. CDR1 is SGHKS, CDR2 YYEKEE, per germline (reference sequence). The CDR3 runs to 14 residues. The CDR3 is CASSLSRNDYGYTF. CDR3 DNA sequence: TGTGCCAGCAGCTTGTCCAGGAATGACTATGGCTACACCTTC.

This clonotype was recorded many times. The chain links TRBV29-1 to TRBJ1-1; D unresolved. V lost 4 bases, J lost 6 bases, and 9 bases lay in between. CDR1 SQVTM and CDR2 ANQGSEA come from the germline V gene. The CDR3 consists of 11 residues. The CDR3 region is CSVASGAEAFF. The CDR3 region has the DNA TGCAGCGTTGCGTCTGGGGCTGAAGCTTTCTTT.